Shown below are 12 T cell receptor beta chains from a single sample sequenced in a study of cytomegalovirus exposure and HLA in healthy donors. PCR was performed using 60 Vbeta and 13 Jbeta primers. Libraries were prepared by immunoSEQ multiplex PCR; TCRdb keeps only in-frame clonotypes and omits some of them. This repertoire includes under 90,000 clones. The material sequenced was PBMCs. These TCRs come from a female donor in good health and CMV-seropositive.

The V call is TRBV30, the J call TRBJ1-2; D not certain. Germline V gene sequence: CDR1 GTSNPN, CDR2 SVGIG (reference sequence). The CDR3 length is 11 residues. V was shortened by 1 base and J by 7 bases, with 7 bases between the two germline ends. CDR3 residues: CAWSGSGGYTF. In nucleotides, the CDR3 is TGTGCCTGGAGTGGATCGGGTGGCTACACCTTC.

The rearrangement links TRBV29-1 to TRBJ2-1; TRBD2 aligns across 12 bases. Trimming removed 7 bases from V and 5 bases from J; junction bases left unmatched: 3. This CDR3 spans 13 amino acids. Germline loops: CDR1 SQVTM, CDR2 ANQGSEA. The CDR3 here is CSARTSGNNEQFF. CDR3 nucleotide sequence: TGCAGCGCAAGGACTAGCGGGAACAATGAGCAGTTCTTC.

J is TRBJ2-1 and V is TRBV25-1, with 11 bases identical to TRBD2. V shed 7 bases, J shed 8 bases, and the junction held 16 bases outside the gene matches. CDR3 size: 17 residues. Germline V CDR1 and CDR2: MGHDK, SYGVNS. CDR3: CASIGRLAGRGGDEQFF. DNA for the CDR3: TGTGCCAGCATTGGAAGACTAGCGGGAAGGGGCGGCGATGAGCAGTTCTTC.

V usage is TRBV7-2 and J usage is TRBJ2-3; TRBD2 matches 8 bases. V gave up 5 bases and J gave up 0 bases; unmatched junction bases: 4. The CDR3 is 15 amino acids. CDR1 and CDR2 from the germline V gene are SGHTA and FQGNSA. The CDR3 sequence is CASSQRGLSTDTQYF. DNA of the CDR3: TGTGCCAGCAGCCAGCGGGGGCTAAGCACAGATACGCAGTATTTT.

The DNA for the CDR3 is TGTGCCAGCAACGACAGGGGGTGGGCCTACGAGCAGTACTTC. Encoded protein: CASNDRGWAYEQYF. The gene calls are TRBV6-5 and TRBJ2-7; 9 bases map to TRBD1. Unmatched junction bases numbered 6, after V lost 7 bases and J lost 2 bases. Germline CDR1 MNHEY, CDR2 SVGAGI. The CDR3 length is 14 residues.

The chain is built from TRBV2 and TRBJ2-5, with 7 bases matching TRBD2. This CDR3 is 14 amino acids long. Germline CDR1 is SNHLY and CDR2 is FYNNEI. The V and J ends lost 8 bases and 4 bases, in that order; junction bases with no gene match: 10. In DNA, the CDR3 is TGTGCCAGCTACCTCAGCGGGAATCGAGAGACCCAGTACTTC. As protein: CASYLSGNRETQYF.

The chain uses TRBV18 and TRBJ2-7, with 7 positions matching TRBD2. The germline V gene encodes CDR1 KGHSH and CDR2 LQKENI. With V trimmed by 6 bases and J by 6 bases, 11 bases remained unmatched. The CDR3 consists of 14 residues. The CDR3 sequence is CASSYSGGGSEQYF. The DNA for the CDR3 is TGTGCCAGCTCTTACTCAGGCGGGGGATCCGAGCAGTACTTC.

V gene TRBV7-2 combines with J gene TRBJ1-5, with TRBD1 matching over 7 bases. The germline CDR1 and CDR2 sequences are SGHTA and FQGNSA. The CDR3 consists of 16 residues. V dropped 1 base and J dropped 3; count of bases not matched to a gene: 6. The CDR3 loop is CASSLEAGGPNQPQHF. CDR3 DNA sequence: TGTGCCAGCAGCTTAGAGGCAGGGGGGCCCAATCAGCCCCAGCATTTT.

This chain links TRBV7-8 with TRBJ1-1, with D perhaps matching TRBD1 (5 bases). The ends were cut back, 0 bases at V and 5 bases at J, with 10 bases in the middle. The CDR3 has 14 residues. The germline CDR1 and CDR2 sequences are SGHVS and FQNEAQ. The CDR3 here is CASSLARGTTEAFF. CDR3 DNA sequence: TGTGCCAGCAGCTTAGCTCGGGGGACGACTGAAGCTTTCTTT.

This chain connects TRBV5-4 to TRBJ1-2; TRBD1 aligns across 8 bases. Germline V gene lookup returns CDR1 SGHNT and CDR2 YYREEE (reference sequence). After removal of 4 bases from V and 0 bases from J, the junction contained 5 bases not matched to a gene. The CDR3 sequence is 15 residues long. CDR3 region: CASSATDRANYGYTF. DNA of the CDR3: TGTGCCAGCAGCGCAACGGACAGGGCTAACTATGGCTACACCTTC.

This chain joins TRBV5-5 and TRBJ2-7, with 10 positions matching TRBD1. Trimming at V came to 5 bases and at J to 4 bases, leaving 6 bases not matched to a gene. The length of the CDR3 is 14 residues. Germline V CDR1 and CDR2: SGHKS, YYEKEE (reference sequence). The CDR3 coding sequence is TGTGCCAGCAGTTCCGACAGGGGGCGATACGAGCAGTACTTC. It specifies CASSSDRGRYEQYF.

The CDR3 sequence: CASSGPYRGLSYEQYF. CDR3 in DNA: TGTGCCAGCAGTGGGCCTTACAGGGGGCTCTCCTACGAGCAGTACTTC. The chain links TRBV25-1 to TRBJ2-7; 9 nucleotides line up with TRBD1. J gave up 0 bases and V 4 bases, and 7 bases lay outside the gene matches. In germline, CDR1 is MGHDK, CDR2 SYGVNS. This CDR3 has 16 residues.